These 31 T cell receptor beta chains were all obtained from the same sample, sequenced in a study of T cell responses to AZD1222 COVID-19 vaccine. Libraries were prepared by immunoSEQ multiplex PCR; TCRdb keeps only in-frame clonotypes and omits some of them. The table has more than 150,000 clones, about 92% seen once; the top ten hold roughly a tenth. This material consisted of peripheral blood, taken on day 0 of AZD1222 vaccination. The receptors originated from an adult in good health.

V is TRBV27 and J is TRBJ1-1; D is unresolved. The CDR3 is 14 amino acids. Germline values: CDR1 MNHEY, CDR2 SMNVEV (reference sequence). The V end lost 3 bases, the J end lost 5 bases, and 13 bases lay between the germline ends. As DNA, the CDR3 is TGTGCCAGCAGTTTGAGTGTTGCGGGGACTGAAGCTTTCTTT. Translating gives CASSLSVAGTEAFF.

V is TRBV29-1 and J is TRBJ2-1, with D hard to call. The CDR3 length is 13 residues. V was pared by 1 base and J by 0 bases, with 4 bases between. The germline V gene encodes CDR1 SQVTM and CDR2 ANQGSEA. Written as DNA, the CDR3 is TGCAGCGTTGAAGGAAACTCCTACAATGAGCAGTTCTTC. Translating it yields CSVEGNSYNEQFF.

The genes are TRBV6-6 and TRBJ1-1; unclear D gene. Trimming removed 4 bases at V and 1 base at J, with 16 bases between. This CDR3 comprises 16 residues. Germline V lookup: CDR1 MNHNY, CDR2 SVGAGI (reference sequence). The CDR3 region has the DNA TGTGCCAGCAGTTCCCTAGATCTAACGGGGAACACTGAAGCTTTCTTT. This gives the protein CASSSLDLTGNTEAFF.

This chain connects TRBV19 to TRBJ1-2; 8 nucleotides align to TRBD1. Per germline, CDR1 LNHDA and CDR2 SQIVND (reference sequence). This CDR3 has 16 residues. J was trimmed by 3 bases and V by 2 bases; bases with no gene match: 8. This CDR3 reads CASSIYPGQGYYGYTF. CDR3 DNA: TGTGCCAGTAGTATATATCCCGGACAGGGCTACTATGGCTACACCTTC.

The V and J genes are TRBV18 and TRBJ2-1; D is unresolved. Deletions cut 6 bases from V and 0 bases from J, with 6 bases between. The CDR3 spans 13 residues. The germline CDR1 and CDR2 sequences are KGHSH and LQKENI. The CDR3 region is CASSPGSYNEQFF. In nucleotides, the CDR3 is TGTGCCAGCTCCCCCGGCTCCTACAATGAGCAGTTCTTC.

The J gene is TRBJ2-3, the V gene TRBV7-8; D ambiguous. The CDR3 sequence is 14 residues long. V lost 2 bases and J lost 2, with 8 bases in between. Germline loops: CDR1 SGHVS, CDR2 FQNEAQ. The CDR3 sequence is CASSLFRFTDTQYF. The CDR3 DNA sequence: TGTGCCAGCAGCTTATTCCGGTTCACAGATACGCAGTATTTT.

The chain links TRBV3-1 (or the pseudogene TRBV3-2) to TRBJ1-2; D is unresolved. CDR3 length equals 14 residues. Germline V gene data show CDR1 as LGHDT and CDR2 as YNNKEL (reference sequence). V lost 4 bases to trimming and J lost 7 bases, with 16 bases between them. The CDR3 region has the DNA TGTGCCAGCAGCCGATCCAACCTCCGCGGTGGCTACACCTTC. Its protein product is CASSRSNLRGGYTF.

CDR3 amino acids: CASSNSEGEETQYF. The CDR3 bases are TGTGCCAGCAGCAACAGTGAGGGGGAGGAGACCCAGTACTTC. The chain has TRBV21-1 and TRBJ2-5; TRBD1, the table's D call, was not compared with the DNA. TRBV21-1 is labeled a pseudogene. The CDR3 sequence is 14 residues long.

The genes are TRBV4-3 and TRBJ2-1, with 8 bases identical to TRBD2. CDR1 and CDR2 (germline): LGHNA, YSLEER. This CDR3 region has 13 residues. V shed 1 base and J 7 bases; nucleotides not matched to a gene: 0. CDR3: CASSQVAGNEQFF. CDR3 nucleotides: TGCGCCAGCAGCCAAGTAGCGGGGAATGAGCAGTTCTTC.

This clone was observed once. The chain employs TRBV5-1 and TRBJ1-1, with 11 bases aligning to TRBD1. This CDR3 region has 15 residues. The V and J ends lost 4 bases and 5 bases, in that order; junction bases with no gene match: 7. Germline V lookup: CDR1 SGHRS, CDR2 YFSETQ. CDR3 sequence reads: CASSPGQGAWTEAFF. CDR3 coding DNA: TGCGCCAGCAGCCCAGGACAGGGGGCATGGACTGAAGCTTTCTTT. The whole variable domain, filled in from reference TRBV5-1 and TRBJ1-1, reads KAGVTQTPRYLIKTRGQQVTLSCSPISGHRSVSWYQQTPGQGLQFLFEYFSETQRNKGNFPGRFSGRQFSNSRSEMNVSTLELGDSALYLCASSPGQGAWTEAFFGQGTRLTVV.

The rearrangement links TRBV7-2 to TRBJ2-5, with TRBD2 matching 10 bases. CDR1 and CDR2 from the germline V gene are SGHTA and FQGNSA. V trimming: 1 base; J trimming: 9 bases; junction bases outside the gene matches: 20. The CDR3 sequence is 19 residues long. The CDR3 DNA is TGTGCCAGCAGCTTAGTAGGTCGGCTAGCGGGGGTACAAGAGAAGGCCCAGTACTTC. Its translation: CASSLVGRLAGVQEKAQYF. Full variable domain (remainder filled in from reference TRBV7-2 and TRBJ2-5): GAGVSQSPSNKVTEKGKDVELRCDPISGHTALYWYRQSLGQGLEFLIYFQGNSAPDKSGLPSDRFSAERTGGSVSTLTIQRTQQEDSAVYLCASSLVGRLAGVQEKAQYFGPGTRLLVL.

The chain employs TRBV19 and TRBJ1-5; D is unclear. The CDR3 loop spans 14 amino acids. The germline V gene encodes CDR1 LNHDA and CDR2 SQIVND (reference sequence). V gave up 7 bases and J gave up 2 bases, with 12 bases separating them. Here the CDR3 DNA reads TGTGCCAGTACTCTTACCTCAGGCAATCAGCCCCAGCATTTT. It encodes CASTLTSGNQPQHF.

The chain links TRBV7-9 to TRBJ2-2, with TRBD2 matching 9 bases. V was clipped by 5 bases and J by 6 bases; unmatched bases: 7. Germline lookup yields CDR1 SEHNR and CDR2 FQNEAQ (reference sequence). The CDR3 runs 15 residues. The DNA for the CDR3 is TGTGCCAGCAGCCTGAGCGGGGGGTCGGCCGGGGAGCTGTTTTTT. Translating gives CASSLSGGSAGELFF.

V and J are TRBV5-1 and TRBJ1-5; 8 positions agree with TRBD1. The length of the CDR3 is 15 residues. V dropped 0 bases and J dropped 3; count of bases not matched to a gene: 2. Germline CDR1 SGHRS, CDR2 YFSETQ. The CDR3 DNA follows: TGCGCCAGCAGCTTGGACAGGGGGGACAATCAGCCCCAGCATTTT. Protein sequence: CASSLDRGDNQPQHF.

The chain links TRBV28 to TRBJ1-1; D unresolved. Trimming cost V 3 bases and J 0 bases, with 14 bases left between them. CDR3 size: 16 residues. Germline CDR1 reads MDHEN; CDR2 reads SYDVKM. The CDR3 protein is CASSFIRTELNTEAFF. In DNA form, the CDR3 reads TGTGCCAGCAGTTTCATACGTACGGAGCTGAACACTGAAGCTTTCTTT.

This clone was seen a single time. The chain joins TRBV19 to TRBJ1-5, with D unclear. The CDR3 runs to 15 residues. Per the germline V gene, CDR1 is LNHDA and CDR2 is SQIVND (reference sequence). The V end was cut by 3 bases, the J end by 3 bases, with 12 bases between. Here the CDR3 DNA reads TGTGCCAGTAGTATCGCGGCAGGTCCCAATCAGCCCCAGCATTTT. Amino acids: CASSIAAGPNQPQHF.

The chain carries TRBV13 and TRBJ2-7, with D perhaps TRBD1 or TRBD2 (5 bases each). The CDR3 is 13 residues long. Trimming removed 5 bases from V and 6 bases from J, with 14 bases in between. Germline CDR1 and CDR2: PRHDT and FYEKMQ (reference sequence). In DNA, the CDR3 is TGTGCCAGCAGCCCGGGACCTACCACCGAGCAGTACTTC. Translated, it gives CASSPGPTTEQYF.

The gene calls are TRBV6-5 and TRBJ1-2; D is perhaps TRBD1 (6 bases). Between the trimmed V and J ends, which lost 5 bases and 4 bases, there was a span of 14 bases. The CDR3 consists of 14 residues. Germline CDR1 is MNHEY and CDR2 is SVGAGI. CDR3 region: CASSPNRDFYGYTF. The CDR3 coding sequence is TGTGCCAGCAGTCCTAACAGGGACTTCTATGGCTACACCTTC.

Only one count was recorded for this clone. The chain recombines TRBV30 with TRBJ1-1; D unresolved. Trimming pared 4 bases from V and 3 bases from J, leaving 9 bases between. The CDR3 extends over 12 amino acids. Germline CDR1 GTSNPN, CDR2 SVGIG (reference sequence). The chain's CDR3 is CAWTDWYTEAFF. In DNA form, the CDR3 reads TGTGCCTGGACAGACTGGTACACTGAAGCTTTCTTT.

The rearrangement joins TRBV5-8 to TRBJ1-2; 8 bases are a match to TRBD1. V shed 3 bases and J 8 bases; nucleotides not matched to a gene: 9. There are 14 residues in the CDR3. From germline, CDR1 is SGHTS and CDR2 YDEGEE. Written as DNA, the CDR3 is TGTGCCAGCAGCTCCCGGACAGGGACTTACGGCTACACCTTC. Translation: CASSSRTGTYGYTF.

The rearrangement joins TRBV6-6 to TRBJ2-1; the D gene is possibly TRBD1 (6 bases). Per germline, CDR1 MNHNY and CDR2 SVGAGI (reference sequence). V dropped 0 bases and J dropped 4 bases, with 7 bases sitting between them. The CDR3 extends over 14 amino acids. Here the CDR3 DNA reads TGTGCCAGCAGTTACTCGGGACATTACAATGAGCAGTTCTTC. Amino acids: CASSYSGHYNEQFF.

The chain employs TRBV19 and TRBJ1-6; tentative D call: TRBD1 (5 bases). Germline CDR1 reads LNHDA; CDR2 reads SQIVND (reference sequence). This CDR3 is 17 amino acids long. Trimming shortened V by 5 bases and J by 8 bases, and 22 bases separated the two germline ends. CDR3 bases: TGTGCCAGTAGTGGGCTCCTCGGCTGGGGCAGACATTCACCCCTCCACTTT. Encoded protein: CASSGLLGWGRHSPLHF.

For the CDR3, the DNA is TGTGCCGGGGGGGACGGCCAACCCAACACTGAAGCTTTCTTT. Translating it yields CAGGDGQPNTEAFF. This chain joins TRBV2 and TRBJ1-1; possible D gene TRBD1, 5 bases. V was clipped by 11 bases and J by 2 bases, with 18 bases between them. The CDR3 sequence is 14 residues long. From germline, CDR1 is SNHLY and CDR2 FYNNEI. The full variable domain, rest sourced from reference TRBV2 and TRBJ1-1, is EPEVTQTPSHQVTQMGQEVILRCVPISNHLYFYWYRQILGQKVEFLVSFYNNEISEKSEIFDDQFSVERPDGSNFTLKIRSTKLEDSAMYFCAGGDGQPNTEAFFGQGTRLTVV.

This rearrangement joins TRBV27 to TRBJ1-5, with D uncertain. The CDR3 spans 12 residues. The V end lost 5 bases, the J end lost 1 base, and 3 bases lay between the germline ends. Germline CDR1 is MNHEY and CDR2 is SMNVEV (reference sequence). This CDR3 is CASSGSNQPQHF. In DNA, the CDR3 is TGTGCCAGCAGTGGAAGCAATCAGCCCCAGCATTTT.

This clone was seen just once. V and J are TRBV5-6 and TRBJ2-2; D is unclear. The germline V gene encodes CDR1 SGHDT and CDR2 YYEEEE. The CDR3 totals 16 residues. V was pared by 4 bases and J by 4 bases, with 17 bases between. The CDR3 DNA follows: TGTGCCAGCAGCCCCACACCGGGCGGATCCACCGGGGAGCTGTTTTTT. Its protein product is CASSPTPGGSTGELFF.

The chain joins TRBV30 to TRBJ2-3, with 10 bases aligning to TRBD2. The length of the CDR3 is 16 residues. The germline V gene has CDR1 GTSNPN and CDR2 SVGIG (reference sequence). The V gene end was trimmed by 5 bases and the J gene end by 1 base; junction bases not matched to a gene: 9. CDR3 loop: CAWGSLAGGRTDTQYF. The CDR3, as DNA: TGTGCCTGGGGTTCCTTAGCGGGGGGTCGCACAGATACGCAGTATTTT.

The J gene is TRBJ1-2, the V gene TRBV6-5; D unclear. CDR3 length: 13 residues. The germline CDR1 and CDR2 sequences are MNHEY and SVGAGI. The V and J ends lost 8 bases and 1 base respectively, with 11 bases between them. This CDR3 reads CASFSGDNYGYTF. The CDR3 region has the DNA TGTGCCAGCTTTTCCGGTGATAACTATGGCTACACCTTC.

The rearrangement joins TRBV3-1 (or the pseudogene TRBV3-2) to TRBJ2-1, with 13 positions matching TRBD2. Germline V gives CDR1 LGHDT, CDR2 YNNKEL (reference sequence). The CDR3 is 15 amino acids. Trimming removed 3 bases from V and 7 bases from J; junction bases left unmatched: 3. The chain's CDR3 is CASSHGLAGVNEQFF. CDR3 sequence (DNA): TGTGCCAGCAGCCATGGACTAGCGGGAGTTAATGAGCAGTTCTTC.

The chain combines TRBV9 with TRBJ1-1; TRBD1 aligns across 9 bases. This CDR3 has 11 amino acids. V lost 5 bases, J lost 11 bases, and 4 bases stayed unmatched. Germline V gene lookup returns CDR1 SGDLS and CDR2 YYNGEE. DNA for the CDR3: TGTGCCAGCAGTCCGGGGACAGGGGCTTTCTTT. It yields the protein CASSPGTGAFF.

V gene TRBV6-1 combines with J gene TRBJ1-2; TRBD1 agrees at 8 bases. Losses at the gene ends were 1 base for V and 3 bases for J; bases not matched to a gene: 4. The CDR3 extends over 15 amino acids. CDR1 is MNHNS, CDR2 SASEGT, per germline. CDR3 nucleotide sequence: TGTGCCAGCAGTGAAGGGGACAGGCCATACTATGGCTACACCTTC. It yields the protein CASSEGDRPYYGYTF.

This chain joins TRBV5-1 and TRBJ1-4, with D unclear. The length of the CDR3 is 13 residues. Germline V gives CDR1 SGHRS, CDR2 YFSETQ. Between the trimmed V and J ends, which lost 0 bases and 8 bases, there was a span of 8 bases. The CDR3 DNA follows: TGCGCCAGCAGCTTGGCCCGACGGGAAAAACTGTTTTTT. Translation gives CASSLARREKLFF.